The source of this T cell receptor beta chain is a study of blood T cell repertoires in COVID-19. Study overall: The origin of the acute and convalescent COVID-19 samples was the United States, Italy and Spain. PBMCs, B-cell-depleted T cells, or T cells provided the cDNA or gDNA that made up the material.

V was trimmed by 2 bases and J by 5 bases, leaving 12 bases between them. Germline V gene lookup returns CDR1 MNHEY and CDR2 SMNVEV (reference sequence). The length of the CDR3 is 14 residues. In the authors' methods: The authors estimated nucleated cell counts from reference gene primer amplification. Generated by immunoSEQ multiplex PCR, the TCRdb table keeps only in-frame clones and is missing some. For V, J and clone size, that table is used; D and trimming come from the DNA. Of 95,000 to 100,000 clones in the sample, approximately 81% were seen once. The source material was peripheral blood. The receptor was isolated from a woman in her 70s with active or convalescent COVID-19. The V gene is TRBV27, the J gene TRBJ2-5; perhaps TRBD2 as D (5 bases). The CDR3 DNA reads TGTGCCAGCAGTTTACTAGCTCCCGGGGAGACCCAGTACTTC. Translating gives CASSLLAPGETQYF.